The entry that follows covers one T cell receptor (beta chain) sequence. Its target is not known. The entry originates in a study of cytomegalovirus exposure and HLA in healthy donors. Study summary: Some 180 million T cells yielded around 120 million unique TCR beta sequences in earlier analysis.

In the PCR, 60 Vbeta and 13 Jbeta primers were used. The protocol was immunoSEQ multiplex PCR, while the TCRdb copy is restricted to in-frame clones and leaves out a portion. The sample holds 150,000 or so clones, more than 60% seen once. CDR3 length: 15 amino acids. Germline-derived CDR1 and CDR2 are MDHEN and SYDVKM. Trimming took off 4 bases at V and 8 bases at J, with 20 bases between the two ends. Points from the study as a whole: One cluster of highly shared sequence variants probably arose as a sequencing artifact.

The origin of this receptor is a man aged 40-55 years in good health and CMV-seropositive. V usage is TRBV28 and J usage is TRBJ1-2; possibly TRBD1 for D (5 bases). Sequencing input: PBMCs. The CDR3 protein is CASSSSGGEDGGYTF. CDR3 coding DNA: TGTGCCAGCAGTTCGTCCGGGGGGGAGGACGGGGGCTACACCTTC.